The entry that follows covers one T cell receptor beta chain sequence. Its antigen is as yet unknown. CDR3 length: 13 residues. CDR1 and CDR2 from the germline V gene are WSHSY and SAAADI. The V segment lost 7 bases and the J segment 3 bases; nucleotides outside the gene matches: 2. The sample comes from a study of cytomegalovirus exposure and HLA in healthy donors. The PCR had 60 Vbeta and 13 Jbeta primers. Profiling relied on immunoSEQ multiplex PCR, and the TCRdb table lists in-frame clones only, not all of them. The table records approximately 110,000 clones, about three quarters of them present only once. Overall study findings and caveats: TCR beta sequences reportedly predicted the HLA-A and HLA-B alleles of most subjects accurately.

This chain uses TRBV10-2 with TRBJ2-3, with 9 bases lining up with TRBD1. The clonotype was recovered from a woman aged 40 to 55 in good health and CMV-seropositive. Sequenced material: PBMCs. The CDR3 sequence: CASNRGLTDTQYF. For the CDR3, the DNA is TGCGCCAGCAACAGGGGGCTGACAGATACGCAGTATTTT.